This T cell receptor beta chain was sequenced in a study of T cell responses to AZD1222 COVID-19 vaccine. Points on this clone: Its target is not known.

Analysis merged second doses at about 4 or about 12 weeks. Profiled with immunoSEQ multiplex PCR; TCRdb holds only in-frame clones, not every one. Of around 150,000 clones listed, roughly 90% are singletons. Per the germline V gene, CDR1 is MGHRA and CDR2 is YSYEKL. This CDR3 is 14 amino acids long. V shed 1 base and J shed 4 bases, with 11 bases lying between them. Overall study findings and caveats: In a largely white British group with more females than males, clonal diversity was possibly underestimated. None of the repertoires were sampled until the peak T cell response had passed.

The chain joins TRBV4-1 to TRBJ2-7; D gene uncertain. The source of this sequence is an adult who received the AZD1222 COVID-19 vaccine. This specimen was peripheral blood, taken 28 days after the second AZD1222 dose. The CDR3 is CASSQGPRSYEQYF. The CDR3 bases are TGCGCCAGCAGCCAAGGGCCCCGCAGTTACGAGCAGTACTTC.